Listed below are T cell receptor beta chains from one sample, sequenced in a study of technical replicates of blood from four donors. Profiling relied on immunoSEQ multiplex PCR, and the TCRdb table lists in-frame clones only, not all of them. The data hold approximately 59,000 clones, with about 95% observed a single time. What was sequenced was PBMCs. These receptors were collected from a human donor in good health. Some clones in this sample may be carry-over from other donors' samples. Each CDR3 is given with its conserved first and last residue. The D gene is left open where the match is weak. Rows give clone size only sometimes, using once, few, many, or a class for an expanded clone.

V gene	J gene	D gene	clone size	CDR3 protein	CDR3 DNA
TRBV2	TRBJ2-1	-	-	CASSDEAGEQFF	TGTGCCAGCAGTGATGAAGCAGGTGAGCAGTTCTTC
TRBV6-5	TRBJ1-2	TRBD1	-	CASSATGGALFTF	TGTGCCAGCAGTGCAACAGGGGGGGCTCTTTTCACCTTC
TRBV6-5	TRBJ2-5	-	-	CASSYSRPPGTQYF	TGTGCCAGCAGTTACTCCCGGCCCCCAGGGACCCAGTACTTC
TRBV10-1	TRBJ2-5	-	-	CASSELASEETQYF	TGCGCCAGCAGTGAGTTGGCCTCCGAAGAGACCCAGTACTTC
TRBV7-9	TRBJ1-2	TRBD1	-	CASSWTGGRSVDGYTF	TGTGCCAGCAGCTGGACAGGAGGAAGGAGTGTGGATGGCTACACCTTC
TRBV6-6	TRBJ1-2	-	-	CASSTDNYGYTF	TGTGCCAGCAGTACAGACAACTATGGCTACACCTTC
TRBV29-1	TRBJ2-7	TRBD2	-	CSVVLAGDYAYEQYF	TGCAGCGTTGTGCTAGCGGGAGATTATGCCTACGAGCAGTACTTC
TRBV6-1	TRBJ1-1	TRBD1	-	CASGRDSRNTEAFF	TGTGCCAGTGGTCGGGACAGCAGGAACACTGAAGCTTTCTTT
TRBV11-2	TRBJ2-7	TRBD2	-	CASSLQAGGFAEQYF	TGTGCCAGCAGCTTACAAGCGGGAGGGTTTGCCGAGCAGTACTTC
TRBV7-8	TRBJ2-7	-	-	CASSLGGGLRGGEQYF	TGTGCCAGCAGTCTGGGGGGTGGCCTCCGGGGAGGTGAGCAGTACTTC
TRBV5-1	TRBJ2-2	-	-	CASTATSPTGELFF	TGCGCCAGCACCGCGACAAGCCCAACCGGGGAGCTGTTTTTT
TRBV30	TRBJ2-3	TRBD1	-	CAWSAVTGGTDTQYF	TGTGCCTGGAGTGCTGTGACAGGGGGCACAGATACGCAGTATTTT
TRBV7-9	TRBJ2-6	-	once	CASSPQPTGAGANVLTF	TGTGCCAGCAGCCCCCAGCCGACGGGGGCTGGGGCCAACGTCCTGACTTTC
TRBV5-1	TRBJ2-3	TRBD2	once	CASSLEGPSGTSTDTQYF	TGCGCCAGCAGCTTGGAAGGGCCTAGCGGGACTAGCACAGATACGCAGTATTTT
TRBV5-4	TRBJ2-3	-	-	CASSLSSGSGVDTQYF	TGTGCCAGCAGCTTGAGCTCTGGGTCAGGGGTAGATACGCAGTATTTT
TRBV30	TRBJ1-3	-	-	CAWSLGLSGNTIYF	TGTGCCTGGAGTCTGGGACTCTCTGGAAACACCATATATTTT
TRBV4-3	TRBJ2-2	TRBD2	-	CASSQESSGGTNTGELFF	TGCGCCAGCAGCCAAGAGTCTAGCGGGGGGACGAACACCGGGGAGCTGTTTTTT
TRBV4-3	TRBJ2-2	TRBD1	-	CASSQVLDRGELFF	TGCGCCAGCAGCCAAGTTTTGGACAGGGGAGAGCTGTTTTTT
TRBV10-3	TRBJ1-2	TRBD1	-	CAISQSDKTGDYGYTF	TGTGCCATCAGTCAGAGCGACAAAACAGGGGACTATGGCTACACCTTC
TRBV4-2	TRBJ2-3	TRBD2	-	CASSQGSGGATDTQYF	TGTGCCAGCAGCCAGGGGAGCGGGGGGGCGACAGATACGCAGTATTTT
TRBV5-1	TRBJ2-1	TRBD2	-	CASATAGGPVNEQFF	TGCGCCAGCGCAACAGCGGGGGGGCCGGTAAATGAGCAGTTCTTC
TRBV2	TRBJ1-2	-	-	CASSATVFNYGYTF	TGTGCCAGCAGTGCGACAGTCTTCAACTATGGCTACACCTTC
TRBV7-2	TRBJ2-3	-	-	CASSRGRRTDTQYF	TGTGCCAGCAGCCGCGGAAGGCGCACAGATACGCAGTATTTT
TRBV7-2	TRBJ2-1	-	-	CASSLGGPGYNEQFF	TGTGCCAGCAGCTTGGGAGGTCCGGGTTACAATGAGCAGTTCTTC
TRBV5-1	TRBJ1-1	-	-	CASSLAGNTEAFF	TGCGCCAGCAGCTTGGCCGGGAACACTGAAGCTTTCTTT
TRBV7-6	TRBJ1-1	-	-	CASSLGAGGVILWNTEAFF	TGTGCCAGCAGCTTGGGGGCGGGGGGCGTAATCTTATGGAACACTGAAGCTTTCTTT
TRBV2	TRBJ2-7	TRBD2	-	CASSETGTSGSYEQYF	TGTGCCAGCAGTGAAACCGGGACTAGCGGCTCCTACGAGCAGTACTTC
TRBV10-3	TRBJ1-2	TRBD1	-	CAIRTGQGETSGYTF	TGTGCCATCAGGACGGGACAGGGTGAGACATCCGGCTACACCTTC
TRBV2	TRBJ1-2	-	-	CASRGGERGYTF	TGTGCCAGCAGGGGAGGAGAGCGGGGCTACACCTTC
TRBV7-9	TRBJ1-6	TRBD1	-	CASSSGTGLNSPLHF	TGTGCCAGCAGCTCCGGGACAGGCTTAAATTCACCCCTCCACTTT
TRBV5-1	TRBJ1-1	TRBD1	once	CASTTGGANTEAFF	TGCGCCAGCACCACAGGGGGCGCCAACACTGAAGCTTTCTTT
TRBV9	TRBJ2-1	TRBD2	-	CASSALGLGESPYEQFF	TGTGCCAGCAGCGCTTTGGGACTAGGGGAATCGCCCTATGAGCAGTTCTTC
TRBV30	TRBJ1-3	-	-	CAWDPQGLGIYF	TGTGCCTGGGACCCCCAAGGACTAGGCATATATTTT
TRBV9	TRBJ2-2	TRBD2	-	CASSPRTSVFAGELFF	TGTGCCAGCAGCCCGAGGACTAGCGTGTTTGCCGGGGAGCTGTTTTTT
TRBV18	TRBJ2-7	-	-	CASSPGKPEQYF	TGTGCCAGCTCACCCGGGAAGCCGGAGCAGTACTTC
TRBV6-6	TRBJ1-2	-	-	CASSYSAGWVTF	TGTGCCAGCAGTTACTCGGCAGGGTGGGTCACCTTC
TRBV6-6	TRBJ1-6	TRBD1	-	CASSYLGQVLSPLHF	TGTGCCAGCAGTTACCTTGGACAGGTGCTTTCACCCCTCCACTTT
TRBV30	TRBJ1-6	-	-	CAWTGSYNSPLHF	TGTGCCTGGACAGGGTCCTATAATTCACCCCTCCACTTT
TRBV12-5	TRBJ2-7	-	-	CASGLVTGGSYEQYF	TGTGCTAGTGGTTTGGTAACTGGCGGCTCCTACGAGCAGTACTTC
TRBV2	TRBJ2-2	TRBD1	-	CASSQTGGYYTGELFF	TGTGCCAGCAGCCAGACAGGGGGCTACTACACCGGGGAGCTGTTTTTT
TRBV11-3	TRBJ2-2	-	-	CASSLVTGELFF	TGTGCCAGCAGCTTAGTAACCGGGGAGCTGTTTTTT
TRBV15	TRBJ2-5	-	-	CATSRDLPGVYETQYF	TGTGCCACCAGCAGAGATTTACCAGGGGTTTACGAGACCCAGTACTTC
TRBV7-9	TRBJ1-3	TRBD1	-	CASSSQGQGARNTIYF	TGTGCCAGCAGCTCCCAGGGACAGGGAGCCCGAAACACCATATATTTT
TRBV6-1	TRBJ2-7	-	-	CASRITGTAFYEQYF	TGTGCCAGCAGGATCACCGGGACTGCCTTCTACGAGCAGTACTTC
TRBV6-6	TRBJ2-5	TRBD2	-	CASSLRPGGETQYF	TGTGCCAGCAGCCTCAGGCCGGGGGGAGAGACCCAGTACTTC
TRBV7-2	TRBJ2-7	TRBD2	once	CASSLGGTSGTSYEQYF	TGTGCCAGCAGCTTAGGGGGGACTAGCGGGACGTCCTACGAGCAGTACTTC
TRBV5-1	TRBJ1-1	-	-	CASSSQTGTEAFF	TGCGCCAGCAGTTCACAAACAGGGACTGAAGCTTTCTTT
TRBV18	TRBJ2-2	-	-	CASSFWTDYTGELFF	TGTGCCAGCTCATTCTGGACAGACTACACCGGGGAGCTGTTTTTT
TRBV6-6	TRBJ2-7	TRBD1	once	CASRPGQSYEQYF	TGTGCCAGCAGGCCGGGACAGAGCTACGAGCAGTACTTC
TRBV4-1	TRBJ1-1	-	-	CASSQGPTVNTEAFF	TGCGCCAGCAGCCAAGGCCCGACAGTGAACACTGAAGCTTTCTTT
TRBV7-2	TRBJ2-5	TRBD2	-	CASSLLGTSGKETQYF	TGTGCCAGCAGCTTACTTGGGACTAGCGGAAAAGAGACCCAGTACTTC
TRBV2	TRBJ2-1	-	-	CASSPGADNEQFF	TGTGCCAGCAGTCCGGGAGCGGACAATGAGCAGTTCTTC